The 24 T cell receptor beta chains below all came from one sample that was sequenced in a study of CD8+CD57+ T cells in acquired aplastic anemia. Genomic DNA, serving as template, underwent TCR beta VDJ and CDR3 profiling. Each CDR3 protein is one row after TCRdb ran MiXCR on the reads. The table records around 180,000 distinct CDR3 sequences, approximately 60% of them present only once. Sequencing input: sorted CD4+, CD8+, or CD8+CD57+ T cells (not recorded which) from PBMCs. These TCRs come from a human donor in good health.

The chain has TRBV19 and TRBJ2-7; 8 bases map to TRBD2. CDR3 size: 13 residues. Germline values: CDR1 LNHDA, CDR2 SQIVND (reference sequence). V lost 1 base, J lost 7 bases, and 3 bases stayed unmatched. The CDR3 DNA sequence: TGTGCCAGTAGTATAGGCGGGACTAGAGAGCAGTACTTC. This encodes CASSIGGTREQYF.

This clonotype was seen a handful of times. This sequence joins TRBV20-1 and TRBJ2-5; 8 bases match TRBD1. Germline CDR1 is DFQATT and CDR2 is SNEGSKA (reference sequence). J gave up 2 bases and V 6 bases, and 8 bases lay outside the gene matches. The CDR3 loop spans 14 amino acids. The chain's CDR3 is CSAGRTGRQETQYF. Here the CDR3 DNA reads TGCAGTGCGGGTCGGACAGGGAGGCAAGAGACCCAGTACTTC.

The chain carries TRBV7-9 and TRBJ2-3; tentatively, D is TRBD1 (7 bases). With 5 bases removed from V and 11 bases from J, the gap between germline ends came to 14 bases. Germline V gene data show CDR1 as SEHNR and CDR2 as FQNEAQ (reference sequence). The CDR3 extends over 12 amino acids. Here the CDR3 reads CASSQRQGGQYF. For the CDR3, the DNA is TGTGCCAGCAGCCAGCGACAGGGAGGGCAGTATTTT.

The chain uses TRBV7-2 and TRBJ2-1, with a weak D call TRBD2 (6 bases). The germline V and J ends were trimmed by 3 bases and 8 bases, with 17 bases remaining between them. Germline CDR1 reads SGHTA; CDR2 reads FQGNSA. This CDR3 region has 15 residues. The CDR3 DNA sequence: TGTGCCAGCAGCTTGTCCGGGACTCTCATCGATGAGCAGTTCTTC. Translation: CASSLSGTLIDEQFF.

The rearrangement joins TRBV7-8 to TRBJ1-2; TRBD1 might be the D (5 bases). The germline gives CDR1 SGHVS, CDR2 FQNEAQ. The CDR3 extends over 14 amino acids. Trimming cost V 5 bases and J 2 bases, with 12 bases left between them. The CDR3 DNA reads TGTGCCAGCAGCACCCGTGGGGGGAACTATGGCTACACCTTC. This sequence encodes CASSTRGGNYGYTF.

The CDR3 region is CASSLVAGSPGGYTF. Written as DNA, the CDR3 is TGTGCCAGCAGCTTAGTGGCAGGGAGTCCGGGTGGCTACACCTTC. The gene calls are TRBV7-9 and TRBJ1-2; weak D call: TRBD1 (5 bases). The CDR3 loop spans 15 amino acids. V was cut by 1 base and J by 7 bases, with 16 bases left in between. CDR1 is SEHNR, CDR2 FQNEAQ, per germline (reference sequence).

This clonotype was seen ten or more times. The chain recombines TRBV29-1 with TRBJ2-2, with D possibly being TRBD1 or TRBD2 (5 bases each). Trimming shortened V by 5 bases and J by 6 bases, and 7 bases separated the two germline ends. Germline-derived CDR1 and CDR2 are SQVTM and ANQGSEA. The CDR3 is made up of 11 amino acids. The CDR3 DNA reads TGCAGCGTTCTGGGGGCCGGGGAGCTGTTTTTT. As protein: CSVLGAGELFF.

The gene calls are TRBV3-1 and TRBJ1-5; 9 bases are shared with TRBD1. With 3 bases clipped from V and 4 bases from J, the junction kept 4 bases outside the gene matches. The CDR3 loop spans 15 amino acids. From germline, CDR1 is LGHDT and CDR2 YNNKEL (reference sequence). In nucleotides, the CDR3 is TGTGCCAGCAGCCAGAGGACAGGGGTTAATCAGCCCCAGCATTTT. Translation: CASSQRTGVNQPQHF. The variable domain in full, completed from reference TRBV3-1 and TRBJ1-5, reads DTAVSQTPKYLVTQMGNDKSIKCEQNLGHDTMYWYKQDSKKFLKIMFSYNNKELIINETVPNRFSPKSPDKAHLNLHINSLELGDSAVYFCASSQRTGVNQPQHFGDGTRLSIL.

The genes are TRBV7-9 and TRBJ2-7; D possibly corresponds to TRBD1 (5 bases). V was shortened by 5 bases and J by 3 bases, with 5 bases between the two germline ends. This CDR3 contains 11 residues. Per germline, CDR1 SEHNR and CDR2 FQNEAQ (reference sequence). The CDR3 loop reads CASSGHYEQYF. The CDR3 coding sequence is TGTGCCAGCAGCGGACACTACGAGCAGTACTTC.

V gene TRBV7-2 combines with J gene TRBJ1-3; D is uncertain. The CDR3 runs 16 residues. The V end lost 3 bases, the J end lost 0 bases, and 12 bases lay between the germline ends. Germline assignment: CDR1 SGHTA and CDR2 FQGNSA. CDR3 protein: CASSFDTISSGNTIYF. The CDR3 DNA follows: TGTGCCAGCAGCTTTGACACCATCAGCTCTGGAAACACCATATATTTT.

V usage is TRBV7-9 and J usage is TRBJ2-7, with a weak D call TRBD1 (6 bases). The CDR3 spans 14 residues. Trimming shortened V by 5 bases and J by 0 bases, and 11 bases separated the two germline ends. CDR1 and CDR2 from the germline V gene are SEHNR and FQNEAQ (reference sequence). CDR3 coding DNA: TGTGCCAGCAGCCTACAGGGTTCCTCCTACGAGCAGTACTTC. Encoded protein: CASSLQGSSYEQYF.

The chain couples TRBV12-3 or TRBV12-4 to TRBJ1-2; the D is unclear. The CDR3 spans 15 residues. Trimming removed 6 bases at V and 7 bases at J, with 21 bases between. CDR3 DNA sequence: TGTGCCAGCAGCGTAGGGAGCCCCCACCTGGGTGGCTACACCTTC. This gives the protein CASSVGSPHLGGYTF.

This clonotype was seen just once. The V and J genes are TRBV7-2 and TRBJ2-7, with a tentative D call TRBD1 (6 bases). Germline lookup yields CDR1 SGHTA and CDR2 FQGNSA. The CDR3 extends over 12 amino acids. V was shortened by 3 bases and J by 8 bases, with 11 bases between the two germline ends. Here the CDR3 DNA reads TGTGCCAGCAGCTTCGCGGACAGAAAGCAGTACTTC. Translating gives CASSFADRKQYF.

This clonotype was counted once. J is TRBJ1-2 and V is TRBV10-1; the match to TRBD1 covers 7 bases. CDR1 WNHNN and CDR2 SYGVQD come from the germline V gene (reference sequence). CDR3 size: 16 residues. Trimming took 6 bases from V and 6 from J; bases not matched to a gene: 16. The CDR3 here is CASRTGRPGTADGYTF. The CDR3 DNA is TGCGCCAGCAGAACGGGGCGACCCGGGACAGCTGATGGCTACACCTTC.

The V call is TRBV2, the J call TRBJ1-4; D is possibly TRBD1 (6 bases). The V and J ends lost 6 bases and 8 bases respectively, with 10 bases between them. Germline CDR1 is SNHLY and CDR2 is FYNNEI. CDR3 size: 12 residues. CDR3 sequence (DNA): TGTGCCAGCAGAGGGACATTGGAAAAACTGTTTTTT. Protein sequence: CASRGTLEKLFF.

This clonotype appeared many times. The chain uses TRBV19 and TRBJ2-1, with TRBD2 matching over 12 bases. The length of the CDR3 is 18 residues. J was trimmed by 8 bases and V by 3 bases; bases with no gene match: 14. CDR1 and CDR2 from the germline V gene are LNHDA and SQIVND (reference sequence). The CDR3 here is CASSMTSGSSLVRDEQFF. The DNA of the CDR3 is TGTGCCAGTAGTATGACTAGCGGGAGCTCCTTGGTTCGAGATGAGCAGTTCTTC.

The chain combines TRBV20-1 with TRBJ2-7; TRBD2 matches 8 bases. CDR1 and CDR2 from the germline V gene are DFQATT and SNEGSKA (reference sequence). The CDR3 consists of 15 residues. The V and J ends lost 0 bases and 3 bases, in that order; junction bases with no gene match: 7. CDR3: CSARDVREGRYEQYF. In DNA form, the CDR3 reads TGCAGTGCTAGAGATGTTCGGGAGGGCCGCTACGAGCAGTACTTC.

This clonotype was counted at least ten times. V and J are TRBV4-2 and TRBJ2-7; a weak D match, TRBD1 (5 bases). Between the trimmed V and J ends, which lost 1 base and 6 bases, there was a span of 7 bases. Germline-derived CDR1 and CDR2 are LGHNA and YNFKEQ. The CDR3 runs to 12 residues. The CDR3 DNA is TGTGCCAGCAGCCAAGGGGGCTTCGAGCAGTACTTC. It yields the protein CASSQGGFEQYF.

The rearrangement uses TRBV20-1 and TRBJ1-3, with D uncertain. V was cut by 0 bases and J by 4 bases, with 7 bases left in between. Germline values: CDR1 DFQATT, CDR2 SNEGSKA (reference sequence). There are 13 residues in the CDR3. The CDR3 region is CSARDRRGNTIYF. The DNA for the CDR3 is TGCAGTGCTAGAGATAGGAGGGGAAACACCATATATTTT.

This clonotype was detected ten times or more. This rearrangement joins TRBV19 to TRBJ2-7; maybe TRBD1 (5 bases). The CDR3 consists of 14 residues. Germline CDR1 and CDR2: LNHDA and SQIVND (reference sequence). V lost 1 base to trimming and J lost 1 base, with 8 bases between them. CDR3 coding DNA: TGTGCCAGTAGTATAGGTAGGGGATCCTACGAGCAGTACTTC. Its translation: CASSIGRGSYEQYF. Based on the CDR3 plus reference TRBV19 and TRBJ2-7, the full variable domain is DGGITQSPKYLFRKEGQNVTLSCEQNLNHDAMYWYRQDPGQGLRLIYYSQIVNDFQKGDIAEGYSVSREKKESFPLTVTSAQKNPTAFYLCASSIGRGSYEQYFGPGTRLTVT.

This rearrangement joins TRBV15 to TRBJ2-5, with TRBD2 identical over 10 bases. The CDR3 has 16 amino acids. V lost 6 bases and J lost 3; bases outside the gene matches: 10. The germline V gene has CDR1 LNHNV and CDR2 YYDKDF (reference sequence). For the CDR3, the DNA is TGTGCCACCAGTTCTGGACTAGCGGCCACCGAAGAGACCCAGTACTTC. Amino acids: CATSSGLAATEETQYF.

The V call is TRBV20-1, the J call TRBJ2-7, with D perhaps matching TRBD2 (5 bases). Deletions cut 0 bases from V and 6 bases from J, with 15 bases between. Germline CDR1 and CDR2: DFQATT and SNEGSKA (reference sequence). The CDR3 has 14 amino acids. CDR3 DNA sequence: TGCAGTGCTAGAGACTTCCTAGCCTTAGGCGAGCAGTACTTC. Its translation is CSARDFLALGEQYF.

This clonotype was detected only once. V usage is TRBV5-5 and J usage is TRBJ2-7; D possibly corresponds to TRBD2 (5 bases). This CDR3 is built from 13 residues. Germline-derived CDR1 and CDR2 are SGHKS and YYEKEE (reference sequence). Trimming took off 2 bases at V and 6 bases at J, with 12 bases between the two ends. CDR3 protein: CASSLSIRGEQYF. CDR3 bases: TGTGCCAGCAGCTTATCGATTCGGGGCGAGCAGTACTTC.

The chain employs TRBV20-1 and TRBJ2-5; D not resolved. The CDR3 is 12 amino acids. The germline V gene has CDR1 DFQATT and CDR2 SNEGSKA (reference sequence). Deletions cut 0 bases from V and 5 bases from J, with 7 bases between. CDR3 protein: CSAREWRETQYF. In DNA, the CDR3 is TGCAGTGCTAGAGAATGGCGGGAGACCCAGTACTTC.